The clone carrying this T cell receptor beta chain was recorded only once. What it binds is unknown. People who had autoimmune disease history or systemic immunosuppression were excluded. Germline values: CDR1 LNHDA, CDR2 SQIVND (reference sequence). This CDR3 spans 20 amino acids. V dropped 0 bases and J dropped 1 base, with 21 bases sitting between them. The data were produced by immunoSEQ multiplex PCR, yet TCRdb's version contains in-frame clones alone and is incomplete. The sample consists of tens of thousands of clones, 80% to 90% of them appearing once. This record comes from a study of OX40 agonist ivuxolimab in advanced cancers. Study in general: Administration of intravenous ivuxolimab to patients occurred every 2 weeks at 0.01 to 10 mg/kg. Study-level results: Not determined was the antigen specificity of the expanded peripheral T cells.

This sequence originates from an adult with an advanced solid tumor such as melanoma, head and neck, liver or kidney cancer. This specimen was CD4+ or CD8+ T cells sorted from blood, taken in a trial of the OX40 agonist ivuxolimab. The chain carries TRBV19 and TRBJ2-2; D unclear. CDR3 protein: CASSIDWVVSGPWNTGELFF. The CDR3 region has the DNA TGTGCCAGTAGTATAGACTGGGTGGTGAGTGGGCCTTGGAACACCGGGGAGCTGTTTTTT.